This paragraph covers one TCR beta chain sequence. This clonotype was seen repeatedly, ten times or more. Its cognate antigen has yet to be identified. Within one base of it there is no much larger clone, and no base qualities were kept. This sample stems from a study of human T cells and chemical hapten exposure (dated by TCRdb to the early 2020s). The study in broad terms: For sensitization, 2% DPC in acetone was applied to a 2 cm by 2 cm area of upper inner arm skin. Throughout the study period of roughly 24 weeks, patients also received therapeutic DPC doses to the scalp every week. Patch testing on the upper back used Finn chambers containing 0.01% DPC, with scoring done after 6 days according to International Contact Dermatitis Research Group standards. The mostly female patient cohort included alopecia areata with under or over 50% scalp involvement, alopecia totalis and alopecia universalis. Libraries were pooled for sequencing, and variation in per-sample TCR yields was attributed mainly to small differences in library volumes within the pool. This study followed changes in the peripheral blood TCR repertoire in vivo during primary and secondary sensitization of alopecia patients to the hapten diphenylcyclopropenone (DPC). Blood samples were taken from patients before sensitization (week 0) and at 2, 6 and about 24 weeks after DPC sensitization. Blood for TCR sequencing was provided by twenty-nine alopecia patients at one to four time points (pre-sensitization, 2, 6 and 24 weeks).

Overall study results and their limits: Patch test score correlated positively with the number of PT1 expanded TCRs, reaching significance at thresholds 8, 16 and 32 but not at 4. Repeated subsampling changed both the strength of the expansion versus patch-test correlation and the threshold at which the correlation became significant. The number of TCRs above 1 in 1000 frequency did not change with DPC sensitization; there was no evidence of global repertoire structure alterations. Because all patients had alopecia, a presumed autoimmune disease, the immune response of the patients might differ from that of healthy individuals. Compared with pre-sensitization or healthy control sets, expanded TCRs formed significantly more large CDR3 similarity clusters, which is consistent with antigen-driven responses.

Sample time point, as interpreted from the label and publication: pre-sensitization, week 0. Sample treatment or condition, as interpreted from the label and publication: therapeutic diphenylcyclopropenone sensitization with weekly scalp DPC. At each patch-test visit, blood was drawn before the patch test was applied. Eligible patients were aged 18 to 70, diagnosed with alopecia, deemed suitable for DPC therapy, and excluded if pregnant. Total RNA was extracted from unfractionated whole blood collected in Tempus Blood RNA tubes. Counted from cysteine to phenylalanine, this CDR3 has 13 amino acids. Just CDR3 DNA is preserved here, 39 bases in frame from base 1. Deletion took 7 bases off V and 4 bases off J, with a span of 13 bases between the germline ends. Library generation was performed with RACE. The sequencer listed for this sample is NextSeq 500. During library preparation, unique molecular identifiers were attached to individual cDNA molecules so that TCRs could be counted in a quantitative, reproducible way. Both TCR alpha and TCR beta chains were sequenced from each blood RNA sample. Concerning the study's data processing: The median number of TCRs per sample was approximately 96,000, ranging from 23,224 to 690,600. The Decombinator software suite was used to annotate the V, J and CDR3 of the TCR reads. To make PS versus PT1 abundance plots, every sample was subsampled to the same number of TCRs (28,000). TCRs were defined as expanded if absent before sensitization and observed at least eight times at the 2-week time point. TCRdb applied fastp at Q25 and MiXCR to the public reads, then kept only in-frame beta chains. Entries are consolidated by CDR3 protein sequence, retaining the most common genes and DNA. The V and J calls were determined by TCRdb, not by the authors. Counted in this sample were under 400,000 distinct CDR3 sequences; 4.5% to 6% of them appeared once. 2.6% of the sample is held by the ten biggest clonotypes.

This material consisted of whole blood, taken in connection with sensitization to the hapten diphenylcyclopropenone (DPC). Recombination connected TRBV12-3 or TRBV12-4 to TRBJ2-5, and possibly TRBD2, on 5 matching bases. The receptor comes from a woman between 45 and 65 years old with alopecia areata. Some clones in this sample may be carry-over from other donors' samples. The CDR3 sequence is CASTDRGLETQYF. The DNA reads TGTGCCAGCACCGATCGGGGTTTAGAGACCCAGTACTTC.